Below, 8 T cell receptor beta chains from the same sample are listed, as sequenced in a study of cytomegalovirus exposure and HLA in healthy donors. Amplification used 60 Vbeta primers and 13 Jbeta primers. Sequencing used immunoSEQ multiplex PCR; TCRdb keeps in-frame clones, though not all of them. The sample holds about 130,000 clones, approximately 80% seen once. Sequences were obtained from PBMCs. The receptors here all came from a girl aged 2-10 years in good health and CMV-seronegative.

This clone was seen just once. This chain connects TRBV28 to TRBJ1-5, with D possibly TRBD1 on 6 matching bases. Trimming took off 7 bases at V and 0 bases at J, with 16 bases between the two ends. Germline assignment: CDR1 MDHEN and CDR2 SYDVKM. The CDR3 spans 16 residues. CDR3 nucleotides: TGTGCCAGCATCTCCGGACAGCCCTATAGCAATCAGCCCCAGCATTTT. It is translated as CASISGQPYSNQPQHF. Full variable domain (outside the CDR3, taken from reference TRBV28 and TRBJ1-5): DVKVTQSSRYLVKRTGEKVFLECVQDMDHENMFWYRQDPGLGLRLIYFSYDVKMKEKGDIPEGYSVSREKKERFSLILESASTNQTSMYLCASISGQPYSNQPQHFGDGTRLSIL.

V is TRBV28 and J is TRBJ2-5; D is possibly TRBD2 (6 bases). Looked up from germline, CDR1 is MDHEN and CDR2 is SYDVKM. CDR3 size: 15 residues. V shed 4 bases and J shed 2 bases, with 14 bases lying between them. CDR3 sequence: CASSSPTRVQETQYF. In DNA form, the CDR3 reads TGTGCCAGCAGTTCCCCGACTAGAGTGCAAGAGACCCAGTACTTC.

The V gene is TRBV6-4, the J gene TRBJ2-1; 8 bases are a match to TRBD2. The CDR3 is made up of 16 amino acids. The junction had 8 bases not matched to a gene; V was cut back by 5 bases and J by 2 bases. Germline values: CDR1 MRHNA, CDR2 SNTAGT. This CDR3 reads CASSKSSGFPYNEQFF. The CDR3 DNA sequence: TGTGCCAGCAGTAAGTCTAGCGGGTTTCCCTACAATGAGCAGTTCTTC.

The V call is TRBV5-6, the J call TRBJ1-2; D call uncertain. This CDR3 is built from 12 residues. V lost 0 bases and J 8 bases, leaving 8 bases between the germline ends. Germline V gene lookup returns CDR1 SGHDT and CDR2 YYEEEE. In DNA, the CDR3 is TGTGCCAGCAGCTTGGGGCCGGGAGGCTACACCTTC. It encodes CASSLGPGGYTF.

This clone was observed a handful of times. The CDR3 protein is CATTRWDRHAEAFF. CDR3 bases: TGTGCCACCACTCGCTGGGACAGACACGCTGAAGCTTTCTTT. This chain links TRBV7-9 with TRBJ1-1, with TRBD1 matching 7 bases. Germline V gene data show CDR1 as SEHNR and CDR2 as FQNEAQ (reference sequence). Trimming at V came to 10 bases and at J to 6 bases, leaving 14 bases not matched to a gene. CDR3 size: 14 residues.

This chain joins TRBV28 and TRBJ1-1; the D gene is possibly TRBD1 (6 bases). Germline V gene data show CDR1 as MDHEN and CDR2 as SYDVKM. Trimming left V 4 bases short and J 6 bases short, with 15 bases between. The CDR3 extends over 14 amino acids. CDR3 coding DNA: TGTGCCAGCAGTTCCCCCGACAGGTTCGCTGAAGCTTTCTTT. It specifies CASSSPDRFAEAFF.

The rearrangement uses TRBV19 and TRBJ2-1; 8 bases are a match to TRBD1. The CDR3 runs to 17 residues. CDR1 and CDR2 from the germline V gene are LNHDA and SQIVND (reference sequence). The ends lost 6 bases at V and 6 bases at J; junction bases unmatched: 16. In DNA form, the CDR3 reads TGTGCCAGTAGCGATCCCGCAGGGACAGGAGGGGGCAATGAGCAGTTCTTC. Translation: CASSDPAGTGGGNEQFF. Full variable domain (remainder filled in from reference TRBV19 and TRBJ2-1): DGGITQSPKYLFRKEGQNVTLSCEQNLNHDAMYWYRQDPGQGLRLIYYSQIVNDFQKGDIAEGYSVSREKKESFPLTVTSAQKNPTAFYLCASSDPAGTGGGNEQFFGPGTRLTVL.

This clone turned up a few times. The V gene is TRBV29-1, the J gene TRBJ2-1; TRBD1 matches at 9 bases. J gave up 1 base and V 6 bases, and 1 base lay outside the gene matches. The CDR3 has 13 amino acids. Looked up from germline, CDR1 is SQVTM and CDR2 is ANQGSEA. The CDR3 DNA reads TGCAGCGTCGGGACAGGGTCCTACAATGAGCAGTTCTTC. Translated, it gives CSVGTGSYNEQFF.